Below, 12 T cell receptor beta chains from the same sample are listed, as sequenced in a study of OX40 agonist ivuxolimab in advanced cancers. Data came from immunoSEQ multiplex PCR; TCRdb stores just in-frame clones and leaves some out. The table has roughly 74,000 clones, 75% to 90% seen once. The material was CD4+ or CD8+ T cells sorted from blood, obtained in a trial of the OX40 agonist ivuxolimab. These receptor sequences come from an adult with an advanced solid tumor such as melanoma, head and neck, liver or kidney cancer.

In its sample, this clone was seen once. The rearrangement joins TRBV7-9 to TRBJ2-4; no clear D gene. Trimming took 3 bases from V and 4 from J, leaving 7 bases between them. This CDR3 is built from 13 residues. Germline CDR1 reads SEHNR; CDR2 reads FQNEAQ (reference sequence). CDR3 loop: CASSLIPKNIQYF. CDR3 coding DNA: TGTGCCAGCAGCTTGATTCCTAAAAACATTCAGTACTTC.

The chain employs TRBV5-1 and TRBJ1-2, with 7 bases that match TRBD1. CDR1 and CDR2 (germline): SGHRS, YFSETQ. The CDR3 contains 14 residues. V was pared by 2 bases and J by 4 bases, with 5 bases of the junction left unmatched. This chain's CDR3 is CASSLPGQFYGYTF. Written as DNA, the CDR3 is TGCGCCAGCAGCTTACCGGGACAGTTCTATGGCTACACCTTC.

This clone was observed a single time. CDR3 sequence (DNA): TGTGCCAGCAGCTTTAGCGGGGGGACTAACAATGAGCAGTTCTTC. This translates into CASSFSGGTNNEQFF. This chain uses TRBV7-2 with TRBJ2-1; TRBD2 matches at 10 bases. The CDR3 contains 15 residues. Germline V CDR1 and CDR2: SGHTA, FQGNSA. The junction had 4 bases not matched to a gene; V was cut back by 3 bases and J by 5 bases.

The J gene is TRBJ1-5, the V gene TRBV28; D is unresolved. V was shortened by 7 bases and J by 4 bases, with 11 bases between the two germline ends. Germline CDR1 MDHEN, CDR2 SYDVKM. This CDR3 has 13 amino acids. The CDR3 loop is CASISGGNQPQHF. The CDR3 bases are TGTGCCAGCATATCGGGAGGGAATCAGCCCCAGCATTTT.

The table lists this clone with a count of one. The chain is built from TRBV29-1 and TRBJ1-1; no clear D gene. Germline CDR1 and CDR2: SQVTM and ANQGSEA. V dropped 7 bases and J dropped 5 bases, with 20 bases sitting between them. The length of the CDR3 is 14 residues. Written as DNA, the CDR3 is TGCAGCGCCACGGTAAACTCGGCCGGTACTGAAGCTTTCTTT. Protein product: CSATVNSAGTEAFF.

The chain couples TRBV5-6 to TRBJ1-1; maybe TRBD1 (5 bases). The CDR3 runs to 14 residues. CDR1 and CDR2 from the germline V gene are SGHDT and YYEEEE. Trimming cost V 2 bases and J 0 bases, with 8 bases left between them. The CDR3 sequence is CASSFWGLNTEAFF. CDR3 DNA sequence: TGTGCCAGCAGCTTCTGGGGCCTGAACACTGAAGCTTTCTTT.

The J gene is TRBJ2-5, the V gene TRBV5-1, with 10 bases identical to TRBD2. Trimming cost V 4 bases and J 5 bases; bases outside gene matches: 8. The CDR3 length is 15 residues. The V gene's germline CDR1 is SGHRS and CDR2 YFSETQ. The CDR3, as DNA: TGCGCCAGCAGCCTCGGGACTAGCGATGCGGAGACCCAGTACTTC. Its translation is CASSLGTSDAETQYF.

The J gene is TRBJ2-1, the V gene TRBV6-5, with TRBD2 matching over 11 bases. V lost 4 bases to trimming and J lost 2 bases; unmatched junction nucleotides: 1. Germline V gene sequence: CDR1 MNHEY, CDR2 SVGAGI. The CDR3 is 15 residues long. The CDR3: CASSSTSGTYNEQFF. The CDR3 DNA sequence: TGTGCCAGCAGTTCGACTAGCGGGACCTACAATGAGCAGTTCTTC.

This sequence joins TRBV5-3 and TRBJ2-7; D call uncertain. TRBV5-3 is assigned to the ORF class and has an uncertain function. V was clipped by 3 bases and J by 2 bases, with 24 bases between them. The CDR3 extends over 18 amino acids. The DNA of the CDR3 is TGTGCCAGAAGCTGGAACCACCCGACAAGGCGGATGGCCTACGAGCAGTACTTC. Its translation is CARSWNHPTRRMAYEQYF.

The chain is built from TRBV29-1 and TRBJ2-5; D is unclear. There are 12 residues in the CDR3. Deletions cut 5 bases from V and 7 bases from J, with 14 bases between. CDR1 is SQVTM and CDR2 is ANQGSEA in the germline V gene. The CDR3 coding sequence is TGCAGCGTTTCCAAGGGCCCGGGGACCCAGTACTTC. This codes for CSVSKGPGTQYF.

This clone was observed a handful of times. This chain's CDR3 is CAWSVGGWNEQFF. DNA for the CDR3: TGTGCCTGGAGTGTAGGGGGATGGAATGAGCAGTTCTTC. The chain uses TRBV30 and TRBJ2-1; possibly TRBD1 for D (6 bases). The CDR3 runs to 13 residues. Trimming pared 0 bases from V and 7 bases from J, leaving 10 bases between. Germline-derived CDR1 and CDR2 are GTSNPN and SVGIG (reference sequence).

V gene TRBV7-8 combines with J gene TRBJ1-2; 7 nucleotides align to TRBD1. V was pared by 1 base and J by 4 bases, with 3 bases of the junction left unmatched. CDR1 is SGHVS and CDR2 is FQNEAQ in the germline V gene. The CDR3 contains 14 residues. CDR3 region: CASSLGGQSYGYTF. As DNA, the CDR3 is TGTGCCAGCAGCTTAGGGGGACAGAGCTATGGCTACACCTTC.